The 30 T cell receptor beta chains below come from one sample, sequenced in a study of OX40 agonist ivuxolimab in advanced cancers. Using immunoSEQ multiplex PCR, the repertoire was profiled, and TCRdb retains in-frame clones only, with some absent. The sample has 80,000 to 95,000 clones, roughly 89% seen once. Sequences were derived from CD4+ or CD8+ T cells sorted from blood, sampled in a trial of the OX40 agonist ivuxolimab. Every receptor here comes from an adult with an advanced solid tumor such as melanoma, head and neck, liver or kidney cancer.

This sequence joins TRBV5-1 and TRBJ2-3, with D perhaps TRBD1 or TRBD2 (5 bases each). The CDR3 is 16 residues long. The germline gives CDR1 SGHRS, CDR2 YFSETQ. V gave up 4 bases and J gave up 4 bases, with 19 bases separating them. CDR3 region: CASSAGGRSNADTQYF. CDR3 in DNA: TGCGCCAGCAGCGCTGGGGGACGGTCTAATGCAGATACGCAGTATTTT.

The chain is built from TRBV12-5 and TRBJ1-1; tentatively, D is TRBD1 (5 bases). V was clipped by 0 bases and J by 8 bases, with 7 bases between them. The CDR3 has 12 residues. Germline CDR1 LGHNT, CDR2 FRNRAP. CDR3 in amino acids: CASGLVDSEAFF. DNA for the CDR3: TGTGCTAGTGGTTTGGTAGACAGCGAAGCTTTCTTT.

The rearrangement joins TRBV7-3 to TRBJ2-3; D is unresolved. Germline CDR1 reads SGHTA; CDR2 reads FQGTGA. Between the trimmed V and J ends, which lost 2 bases and 4 bases, there was a span of 1 base. There are 11 residues in the CDR3. The CDR3 is CASSLSDTQYF. The CDR3 bases are TGTGCCAGCAGCTTATCAGATACGCAGTATTTT.

The rearrangement joins TRBV7-9 to TRBJ1-4; a possible D gene is TRBD1 (5 bases). Germline values: CDR1 SEHNR, CDR2 FQNEAQ (reference sequence). This CDR3 has 15 residues. Trimming pared 6 bases from V and 5 bases from J, leaving 16 bases between. The CDR3 reads CASRSNRGENEKLFF. The CDR3 nucleotides are TGTGCCAGCAGATCCAATCGGGGCGAAAATGAAAAACTGTTTTTT.

This clone was counted a single time. V gene TRBV5-5 combines with J gene TRBJ2-5; tentative D call: TRBD2 (6 bases). This CDR3 has 14 amino acids. Germline CDR1 and CDR2: SGHKS and YYEKEE (reference sequence). V was trimmed by 4 bases and J by 5 bases, leaving 15 bases between them. This chain's CDR3 is CASSLNTGVETQYF. CDR3 in DNA: TGTGCCAGCAGCCTAAACACGGGAGTTGAGACCCAGTACTTC.

The rearrangement uses TRBV7-9 and TRBJ2-2; D gene unclear. Trimming removed 5 bases at V and 6 bases at J, with 13 bases between. The germline V gene has CDR1 SEHNR and CDR2 FQNEAQ (reference sequence). CDR3 length equals 14 residues. CDR3 nucleotide sequence: TGTGCCAGCAGCCCCGACGGTGGGGCCGGGGAGCTGTTTTTT. Its translation: CASSPDGGAGELFF.

The genes are TRBV5-1 and TRBJ2-5, with 7 bases aligning to TRBD1. Trimming cost V 1 base and J 1 base; bases outside gene matches: 7. This CDR3 is built from 16 residues. The germline V gene has CDR1 SGHRS and CDR2 YFSETQ. The CDR3 region has the DNA TGCGCCAGCAGCTTGATACCCTCAGGGGGCCAAGAGACCCAGTACTTC. This sequence encodes CASSLIPSGGQETQYF.

The chain uses TRBV19 and TRBJ1-2; D is uncertain. The germline V and J ends were trimmed by 3 bases and 0 bases, with 11 bases remaining between them. CDR1 is LNHDA, CDR2 SQIVND, per germline (reference sequence). The CDR3 totals 15 residues. This CDR3 reads CASSIGSGPNYGYTF. CDR3 coding DNA: TGTGCCAGTAGTATTGGGTCAGGACCTAACTATGGCTACACCTTC.

This chain uses TRBV7-3 with TRBJ1-2; 7 bases map to TRBD1. The ends lost 6 bases at V and 11 bases at J; junction bases unmatched: 12. The CDR3 is 13 amino acids. Germline V gene lookup returns CDR1 SGHTA and CDR2 FQGTGA. CDR3 nucleotides: TGTGCCAGCAGTCAAGAGCACAGGGGTTCATACACCTTC. Its protein is CASSQEHRGSYTF.

V is TRBV7-2 and J is TRBJ2-3, with no clear D. This CDR3 is built from 17 residues. Germline assignment: CDR1 SGHTA and CDR2 FQGNSA. Between the trimmed V and J ends, which lost 4 bases and 1 base, there was a span of 18 bases. The CDR3 loop is CASSSALVGFGTDTQYF. In DNA form, the CDR3 reads TGTGCCAGCAGCTCAGCCCTCGTCGGGTTCGGCACAGATACGCAGTATTTT.

This chain connects TRBV7-2 to TRBJ2-2; D may be TRBD1 (6 bases). The germline gives CDR1 SGHTA, CDR2 FQGNSA. Trimming took off 6 bases at V and 7 bases at J, with 12 bases between the two ends. The CDR3 covers 13 residues. The CDR3 sequence: CASSSQGNGELFF. CDR3 sequence (DNA): TGTGCCAGCAGTTCTCAGGGGAACGGGGAGCTGTTTTTT.

This clone appeared once. The chain carries TRBV18 and TRBJ2-3; D possibly uses TRBD1 or TRBD2 (5 bases each). Trimming removed 4 bases from V and 2 bases from J, with 10 bases in between. This CDR3 has 14 residues. Germline values: CDR1 KGHSH, CDR2 LQKENI. The CDR3 protein is CASSLRDLTDTQYF. CDR3 coding DNA: TGTGCCAGCTCACTTCGGGACCTCACAGATACGCAGTATTTT.

The chain links TRBV7-3 to TRBJ2-3; D not resolved. Per the germline V gene, CDR1 is SGHTA and CDR2 is FQGTGA. The V gene lost 4 bases and the J gene lost 4 bases, with 12 bases spanning the gap. The CDR3 loop spans 14 amino acids. The CDR3 bases are TGTGCCAGCAGCTACGACCGTTCCCCAGATACGCAGTATTTT. It yields the protein CASSYDRSPDTQYF.

As DNA, the CDR3 is TGTGCCAGCAGCTTAGGGACTAGCGGGAGCAATGAGCAGTTCTTC. This sequence encodes CASSLGTSGSNEQFF. V is TRBV7-9 and J is TRBJ2-1; TRBD2 agrees at 13 bases. The V gene's germline CDR1 is SEHNR and CDR2 FQNEAQ (reference sequence). The CDR3 spans 15 residues. J gave up 6 bases and V 1 base, and 0 bases lay outside the gene matches.

This chain joins TRBV7-2 and TRBJ1-2, with D possibly matching TRBD1 (6 bases). The germline V gene has CDR1 SGHTA and CDR2 FQGNSA. V shed 5 bases and J shed 8 bases, with 21 bases lying between them. The CDR3 is 15 residues long. CDR3 region: CASSPRGGQGVGYTF. The CDR3 nucleotides read TGTGCCAGCAGCCCCCGGGGGGGGCAGGGAGTCGGCTACACCTTC.

The chain uses TRBV5-1 and TRBJ2-3; 8 positions agree with TRBD2. Per germline, CDR1 SGHRS and CDR2 YFSETQ. This CDR3 is built from 15 residues. The J segment lost 6 bases and the V segment lost 9 bases, leaving 15 bases of the junction unmatched. In DNA form, the CDR3 reads TGCGCCACCACCGAAGCGGGGGTTTCGTGGGATACGCAGTATTTT. Residues: CATTEAGVSWDTQYF.

V and J are TRBV30 and TRBJ2-3, with 9 bases that match TRBD1. Germline values: CDR1 GTSNPN, CDR2 SVGIG (reference sequence). The CDR3 runs 16 residues. The ends lost 1 base at V and 0 bases at J; junction bases unmatched: 5. The CDR3 region has the DNA TGTGCCTGGAGTGCCCTACAGGGGGCTAGCACAGATACGCAGTATTTT. This encodes CAWSALQGASTDTQYF.

The chain joins TRBV5-1 to TRBJ1-3; D remains unclear. CDR3 size: 16 residues. The germline CDR1 and CDR2 sequences are SGHRS and YFSETQ. V lost 0 bases and J 0 bases, leaving 10 bases between the germline ends. Here the CDR3 reads CASSLGASHSGNTIYF. The CDR3 bases are TGCGCCAGCAGCTTGGGGGCCAGTCACTCTGGAAACACCATATATTTT.

The V call is TRBV11-3, the J call TRBJ1-1, with 8 bases matching TRBD1. The CDR3 sequence is 15 residues long. V shed 0 bases, J shed 7 bases, and the junction held 7 bases outside the gene matches. Germline values: CDR1 SGHNT, CDR2 YENEEA. DNA of the CDR3: TGTGCCAGCAGCTTAGAGTCAGGGGGCAGAGGTGAAGCTTTCTTT. Translation gives CASSLESGGRGEAFF.

A note on this clone: This specimen includes other DNA sequences encoding the same CDR3. This chain joins TRBV15 and TRBJ2-3; the D gene is possibly TRBD2 (5 bases). The V gene's germline CDR1 is LNHNV and CDR2 YYDKDF (reference sequence). V lost 0 bases and J lost 4, with 11 bases in between. The CDR3 sequence is 15 residues long. The CDR3 sequence is CATSRDRGPADTQYF. The CDR3 DNA reads TGTGCCACCAGCAGAGATCGGGGTCCCGCAGATACGCAGTATTTT.

The chain uses TRBV5-1 and TRBJ2-5; 16 nucleotides align to TRBD2. The trim removed 3 bases at V and 2 bases at J, leaving 10 bases unmatched. The V gene's germline CDR1 is SGHRS and CDR2 YFSETQ. CDR3 length: 19 residues. Here the CDR3 reads CASSSGTSGRVGLQETQYF. The CDR3, as DNA: TGCGCCAGCAGCTCCGGGACTAGCGGGAGGGTGGGTCTTCAAGAGACCCAGTACTTC.

As DNA, the CDR3 is TGTGCCAGCAGACCCAGGTTCGCGAACACCGGGGAGCTGTTTTTT. Translating gives CASRPRFANTGELFF. This sequence joins TRBV6-1 and TRBJ2-2, with D uncertain. Per the germline V gene, CDR1 is MNHNS and CDR2 is SASEGT. V lost 6 bases and J lost 0, with 11 bases in between. The CDR3 sequence is 15 residues long.

This rearrangement joins TRBV5-1 to TRBJ2-3; D may be TRBD2 (7 bases). CDR1 and CDR2 from the germline V gene are SGHRS and YFSETQ. The V end lost 3 bases, the J end lost 0 bases, and 17 bases lay between the germline ends. The CDR3 has 17 residues. The CDR3 loop is CASSSGPGGHSTDTQYF. The CDR3 DNA is TGCGCCAGCAGCTCTGGTCCGGGGGGCCATAGCACAGATACGCAGTATTTT. Combining the CDR3 with reference TRBV5-1 and TRBJ2-3 gives the whole variable domain KAGVTQTPRYLIKTRGQQVTLSCSPISGHRSVSWYQQTPGQGLQFLFEYFSETQRNKGNFPGRFSGRQFSNSRSEMNVSTLELGDSALYLCASSSGPGGHSTDTQYFGPGTRLTVL.

The chain combines TRBV5-4 with TRBJ2-3; no definite D call. Trimming left V 0 bases short and J 2 bases short, with 7 bases between. Germline CDR1 and CDR2: SGHNT and YYREEE (reference sequence). The CDR3 loop spans 14 amino acids. Here the CDR3 reads CASSLVSYTDTQYF. CDR3 DNA: TGTGCCAGCAGCTTGGTGTCCTACACAGATACGCAGTATTTT.

This clone was seen more than once but under ten times. Different DNA sequences within this sample yield the same CDR3. J is TRBJ1-1 and V is TRBV6-6; tentatively, D is TRBD1 (5 bases). CDR1 and CDR2 from the germline V gene are MNHNY and SVGAGI (reference sequence). V was cut by 4 bases and J by 4 bases, with 10 bases left in between. The length of the CDR3 is 13 residues. The CDR3 reads CASSLGDTTEAFF. The CDR3 DNA is TGTGCCAGCAGTTTAGGGGATACCACTGAAGCTTTCTTT.

The chain recombines TRBV27 with TRBJ2-3; 12 positions agree with TRBD2. Germline lookup yields CDR1 MNHEY and CDR2 SMNVEV (reference sequence). This CDR3 contains 15 residues. The trim removed 3 bases at V and 7 bases at J, leaving 5 bases unmatched. The CDR3 protein is CASSLASGGVNTQYF. The CDR3 DNA sequence: TGTGCCAGCAGTTTGGCTAGCGGGGGGGTCAATACGCAGTATTTT.

J is TRBJ2-4 and V is TRBV19; 7 positions match TRBD2. Germline CDR1 reads LNHDA; CDR2 reads SQIVND (reference sequence). After removal of 6 bases from V and 0 bases from J, the junction contained 14 bases not matched to a gene. There are 18 residues in the CDR3. CDR3 in DNA: TGTGCCAGTAGCCGTCTAGCGGACGTTACCCAAGCCAAAAACATTCAGTACTTC. This gives the protein CASSRLADVTQAKNIQYF.

About this clone itself: A read error may produce the germline difference seen at one junction end. The chain recombines TRBV29-1 with TRBJ1-2, with 9 nucleotides matching TRBD1. This CDR3 comprises 12 residues. CDR1 and CDR2 (germline): SQVTM, ANQGSEA. This CDR3 reads CSVVETGGSTRF. In DNA, the CDR3 is TGCAGCGTTGTCGAAACAGGGGGCTCCACTCGATTC.

This rearrangement joins TRBV9 to TRBJ2-1; tentatively, D is TRBD2 (7 bases). CDR1 is SGDLS and CDR2 is YYNGEE in the germline V gene. The V gene lost 6 bases and the J gene lost 2 bases, with 15 bases spanning the gap. The CDR3 is 15 amino acids. Here the CDR3 DNA reads TGTGCCAGCACCTTAGGGGGGGTCCCCTACAATGAGCAGTTCTTC. Translating it yields CASTLGGVPYNEQFF.

The chain couples TRBV5-5 to TRBJ2-2, with 9 bases that match TRBD2. Germline assignment: CDR1 SGHKS and CDR2 YYEKEE (reference sequence). Losses at the gene ends were 1 base for V and 7 bases for J; bases not matched to a gene: 11. This CDR3 has 17 amino acids. Here the CDR3 DNA reads TGTGCCAGCAGCTTGAGGGCGGGAGGGCCGAAGAACGGGGAGCTGTTTTTT. It translates to CASSLRAGGPKNGELFF.